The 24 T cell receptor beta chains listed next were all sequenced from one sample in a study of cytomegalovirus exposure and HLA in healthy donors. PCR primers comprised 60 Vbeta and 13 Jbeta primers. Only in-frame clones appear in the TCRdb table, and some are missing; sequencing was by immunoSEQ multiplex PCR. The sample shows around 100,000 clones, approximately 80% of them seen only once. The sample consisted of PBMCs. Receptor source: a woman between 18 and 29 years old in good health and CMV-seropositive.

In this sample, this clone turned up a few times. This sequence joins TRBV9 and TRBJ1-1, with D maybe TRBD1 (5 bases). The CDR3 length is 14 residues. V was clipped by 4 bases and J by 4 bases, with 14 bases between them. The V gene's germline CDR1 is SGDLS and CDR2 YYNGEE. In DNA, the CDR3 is TGTGCCAGCAGCCCCCAGACCGGGGGCACTGAAGCTTTCTTT. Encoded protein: CASSPQTGGTEAFF.

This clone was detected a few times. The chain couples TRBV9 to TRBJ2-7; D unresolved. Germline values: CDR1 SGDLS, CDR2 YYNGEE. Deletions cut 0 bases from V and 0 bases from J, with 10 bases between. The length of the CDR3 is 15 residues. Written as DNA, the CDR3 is TGTGCCAGCAGCGTAGGGGCTGTTAGCTCCTACGAGCAGTACTTC. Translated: CASSVGAVSSYEQYF. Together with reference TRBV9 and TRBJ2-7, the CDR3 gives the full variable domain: DSGVTQTPKHLITATGQRVTLRCSPRSGDLSVYWYQQSLDQGLQFLIQYYNGEERAKGNILERFSAQQFPDLHSELNLSSLELGDSALYFCASSVGAVSSYEQYFGPGTRLTVT.

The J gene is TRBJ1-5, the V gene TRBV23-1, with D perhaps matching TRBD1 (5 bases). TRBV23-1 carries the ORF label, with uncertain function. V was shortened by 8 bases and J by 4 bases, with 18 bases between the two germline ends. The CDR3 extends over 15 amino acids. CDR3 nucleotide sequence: TGCGCCAGCCAGCGGGGGACCCCCGGGAATCAGCCCCAGCATTTT. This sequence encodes CASQRGTPGNQPQHF.

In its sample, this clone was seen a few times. The CDR3 sequence is CASSSLAGIFYNEQFF. The CDR3 DNA sequence: TGTGCCAGCAGCTCATTAGCGGGAATTTTTTACAATGAGCAGTTCTTC. The V gene is TRBV11-2, the J gene TRBJ2-1; 8 bases are a match to TRBD2. V lost 4 bases to trimming and J lost 4 bases; unmatched junction nucleotides: 9. The CDR3 is 16 residues long. CDR1 is SGHAT and CDR2 is FQNNGV in the germline V gene.

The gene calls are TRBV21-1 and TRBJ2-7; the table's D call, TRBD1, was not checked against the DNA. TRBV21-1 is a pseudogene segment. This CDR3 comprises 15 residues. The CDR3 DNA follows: TGTGCCAGCAGCAAAATCACAGAACAAACCCACGAGCAGTACTTC. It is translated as CASSKITEQTHEQYF.

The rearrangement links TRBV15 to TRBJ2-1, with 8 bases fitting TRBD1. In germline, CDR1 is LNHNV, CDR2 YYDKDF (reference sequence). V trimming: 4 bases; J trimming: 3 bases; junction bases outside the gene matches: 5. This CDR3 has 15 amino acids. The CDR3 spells CATSTLDRDYNEQFF. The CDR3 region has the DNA TGTGCCACCAGCACACTGGACAGGGACTACAATGAGCAGTTCTTC. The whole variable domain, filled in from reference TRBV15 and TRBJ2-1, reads DAMVIQNPRYQVTQFGKPVTLSCSQTLNHNVMYWYQQKSSQAPKLLFHYYDKDFNNEADTPDNFQSRRPNTSFCFLDIRSPGLGDTAMYLCATSTLDRDYNEQFFGPGTRLTVL.

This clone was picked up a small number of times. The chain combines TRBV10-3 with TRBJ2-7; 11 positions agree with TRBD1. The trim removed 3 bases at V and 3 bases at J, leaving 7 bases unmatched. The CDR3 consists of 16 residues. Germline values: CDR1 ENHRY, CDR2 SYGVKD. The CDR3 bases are TGTGCCATCAGTGAAACCGGGACAGGGGGGATCTACGAGCAGTACTTC. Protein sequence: CAISETGTGGIYEQYF.

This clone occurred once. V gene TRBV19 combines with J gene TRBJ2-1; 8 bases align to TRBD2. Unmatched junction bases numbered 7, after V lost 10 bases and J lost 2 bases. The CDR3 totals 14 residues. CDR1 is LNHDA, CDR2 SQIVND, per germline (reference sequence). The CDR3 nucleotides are TGTGCCACCCTGGGTAGCGGGACCTACAATGAGCAGTTCTTC. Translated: CATLGSGTYNEQFF. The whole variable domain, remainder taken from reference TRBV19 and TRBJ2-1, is DGGITQSPKYLFRKEGQNVTLSCEQNLNHDAMYWYRQDPGQGLRLIYYSQIVNDFQKGDIAEGYSVSREKKESFPLTVTSAQKNPTAFYLCATLGSGTYNEQFFGPGTRLTVL.

The CDR3 region is CASSPGQNSPLHF. DNA of the CDR3: TGTGCCAGCAGCCCGGGACAGAATTCACCCCTCCACTTT. The chain combines TRBV7-8 with TRBJ1-6; 7 bases agree with TRBD1. Germline CDR1 SGHVS, CDR2 FQNEAQ. CDR3 length: 13 amino acids. With V trimmed by 5 bases and J by 7 bases, 2 bases remained unmatched.

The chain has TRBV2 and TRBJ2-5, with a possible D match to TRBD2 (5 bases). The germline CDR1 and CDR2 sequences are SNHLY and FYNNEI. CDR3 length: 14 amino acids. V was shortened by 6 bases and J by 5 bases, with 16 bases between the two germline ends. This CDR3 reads CASRKLVARETQYF. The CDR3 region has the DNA TGTGCCAGCAGAAAACTAGTAGCTCGGGAGACCCAGTACTTC.

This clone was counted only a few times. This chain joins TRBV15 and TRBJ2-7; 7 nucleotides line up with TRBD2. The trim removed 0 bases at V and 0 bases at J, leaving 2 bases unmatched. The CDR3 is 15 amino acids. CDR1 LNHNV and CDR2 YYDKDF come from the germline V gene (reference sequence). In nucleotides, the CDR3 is TGTGCCACCAGCAGAGATGGGACTACCTCCTACGAGCAGTACTTC. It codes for CATSRDGTTSYEQYF.

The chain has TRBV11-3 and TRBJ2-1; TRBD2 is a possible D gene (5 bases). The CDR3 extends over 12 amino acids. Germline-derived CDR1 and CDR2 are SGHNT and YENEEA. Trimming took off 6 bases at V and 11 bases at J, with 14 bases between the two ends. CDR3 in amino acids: CASSSGTMKQFF. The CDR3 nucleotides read TGTGCCAGCAGTTCGGGAACAATGAAGCAGTTCTTC.

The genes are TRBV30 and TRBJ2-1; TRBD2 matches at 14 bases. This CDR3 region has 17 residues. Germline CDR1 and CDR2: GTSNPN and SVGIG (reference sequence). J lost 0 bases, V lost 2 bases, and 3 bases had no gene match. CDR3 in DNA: TGTGCCTGGAGTTCCGGGACTAGCGGGAGCTCCTACAATGAGCAGTTCTTC. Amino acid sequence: CAWSSGTSGSSYNEQFF.

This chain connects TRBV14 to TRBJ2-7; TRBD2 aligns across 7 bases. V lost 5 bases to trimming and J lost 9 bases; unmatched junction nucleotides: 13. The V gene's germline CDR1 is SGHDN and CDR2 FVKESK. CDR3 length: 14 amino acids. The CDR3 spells CASSYGLDSRGQYV. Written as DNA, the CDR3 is TGTGCCAGCAGCTACGGACTAGACTCCCGGGGGCAGTACGTC.

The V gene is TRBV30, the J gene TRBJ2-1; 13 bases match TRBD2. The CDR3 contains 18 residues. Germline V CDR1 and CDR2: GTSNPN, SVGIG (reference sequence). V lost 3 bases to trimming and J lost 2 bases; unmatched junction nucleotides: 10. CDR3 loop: CAWRTTSGRAQTYNEQFF. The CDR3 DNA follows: TGTGCCTGGAGAACAACTAGCGGGAGGGCCCAAACCTACAATGAGCAGTTCTTC. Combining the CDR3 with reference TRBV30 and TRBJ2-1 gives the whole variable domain SQTIHQWPATLVQPVGSPLSLECTVEGTSNPNLYWYRQAAGRGLQLLFYSVGIGQISSEVPQNLSASRPQDRQFILSSKKLLLSDSGFYLCAWRTTSGRAQTYNEQFFGPGTRLTVL.

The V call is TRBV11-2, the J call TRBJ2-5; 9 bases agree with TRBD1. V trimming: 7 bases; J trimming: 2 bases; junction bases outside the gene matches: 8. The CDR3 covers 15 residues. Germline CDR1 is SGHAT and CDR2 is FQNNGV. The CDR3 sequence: CASTWGTGSQETQYF. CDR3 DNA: TGTGCCAGCACCTGGGGGACAGGGTCACAAGAGACCCAGTACTTC.

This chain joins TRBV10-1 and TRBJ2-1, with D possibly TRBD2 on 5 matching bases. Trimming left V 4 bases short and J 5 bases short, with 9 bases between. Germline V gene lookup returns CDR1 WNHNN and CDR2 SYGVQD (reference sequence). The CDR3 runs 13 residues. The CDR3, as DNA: TGCGCCAGCAGTGTCGCCGGGAACAATGAGCAGTTCTTC. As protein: CASSVAGNNEQFF.

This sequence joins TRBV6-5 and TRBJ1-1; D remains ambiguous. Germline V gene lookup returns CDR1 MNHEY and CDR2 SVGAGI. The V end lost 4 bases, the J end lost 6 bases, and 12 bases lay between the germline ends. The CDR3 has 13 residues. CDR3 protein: CASSFDSSAEAFF. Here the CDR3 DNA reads TGTGCCAGCAGTTTCGACTCATCTGCTGAAGCTTTCTTT.

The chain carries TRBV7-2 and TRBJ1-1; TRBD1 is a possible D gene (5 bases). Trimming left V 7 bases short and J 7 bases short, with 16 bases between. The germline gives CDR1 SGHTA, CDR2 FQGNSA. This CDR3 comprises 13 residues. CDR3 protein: CASTLDGGVEAFF. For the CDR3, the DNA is TGTGCCAGCACCCTAGACGGGGGGGTTGAAGCTTTCTTT.

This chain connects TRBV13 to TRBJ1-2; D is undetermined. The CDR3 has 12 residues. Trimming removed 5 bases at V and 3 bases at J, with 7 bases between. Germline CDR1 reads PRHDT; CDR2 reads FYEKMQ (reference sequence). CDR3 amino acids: CASSPLDYGYTF. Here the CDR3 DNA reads TGTGCCAGCAGCCCCCTCGACTATGGCTACACCTTC.

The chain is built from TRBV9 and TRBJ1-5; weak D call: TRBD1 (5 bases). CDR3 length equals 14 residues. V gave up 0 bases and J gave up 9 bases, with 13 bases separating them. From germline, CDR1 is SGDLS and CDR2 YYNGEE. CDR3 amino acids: CASSVAQVDGPQHF. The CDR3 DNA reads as TGTGCCAGCAGCGTAGCACAGGTCGACGGGCCCCAGCATTTT.

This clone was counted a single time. DNA for the CDR3: TGTGCCTGGCTGGGACAGGGCGGGACTGAAGCTTTCTTT. This codes for CAWLGQGGTEAFF. The J gene is TRBJ1-1, the V gene TRBV30; 9 bases agree with TRBD1. The CDR3 has 13 amino acids. Germline lookup yields CDR1 GTSNPN and CDR2 SVGIG (reference sequence). The V gene end was trimmed by 5 bases and the J gene end by 5 bases; junction bases not matched to a gene: 6.

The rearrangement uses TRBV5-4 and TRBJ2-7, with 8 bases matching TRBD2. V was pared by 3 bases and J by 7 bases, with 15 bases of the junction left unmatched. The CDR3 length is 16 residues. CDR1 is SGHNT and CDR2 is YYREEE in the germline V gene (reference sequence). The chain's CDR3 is CASSSGGGQAPGEQYF. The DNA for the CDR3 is TGTGCCAGCAGCTCCGGGGGGGGGCAGGCACCGGGGGAGCAGTACTTC.

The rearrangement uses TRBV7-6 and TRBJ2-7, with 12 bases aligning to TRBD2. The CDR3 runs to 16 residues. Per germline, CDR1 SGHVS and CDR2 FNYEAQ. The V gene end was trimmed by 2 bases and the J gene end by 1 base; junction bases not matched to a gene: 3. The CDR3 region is CASSLQTSGGSYEQYF. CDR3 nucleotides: TGTGCCAGCAGCTTACAAACTAGCGGGGGGTCCTACGAGCAGTACTTC.